One sample yielded the 14 T cell receptor beta chains listed below, sequenced in a study of cytomegalovirus exposure and HLA in healthy donors. Use of 60 Vbeta and 13 Jbeta primers characterized the PCR. The protocol was immunoSEQ multiplex PCR, while the TCRdb copy is restricted to in-frame clones and leaves out a portion. The table lists around 160,000 clones, roughly four fifths of them singletons. Sequencing input: PBMCs. All receptors derive from a man aged 45-60 years in good health and CMV-seropositive.

This clone was picked up one time. V usage is TRBV11-3 and J usage is TRBJ2-7; 7 bases match TRBD2. This CDR3 has 15 residues. V shed 2 bases, J shed 5 bases, and the junction held 9 bases outside the gene matches. Germline values: CDR1 SGHNT, CDR2 YENEEA. CDR3 sequence (DNA): TGTGCCAGCAGCTTATCTCGCGGGAGAGGGGACGAGCAGTACTTC. It codes for CASSLSRGRGDEQYF.

The V gene is TRBV7-2, the J gene TRBJ1-4; tentatively, D is TRBD1 (6 bases). The germline gives CDR1 SGHTA, CDR2 FQGNSA. Deletions cut 3 bases from V and 2 bases from J, with 10 bases between. The CDR3 covers 15 residues. CDR3 in amino acids: CASSLDRRTNEKLFF. As DNA, the CDR3 is TGTGCCAGCAGCTTGGACAGAAGGACTAATGAAAAACTGTTTTTT.

This clone was observed a handful of times. The genes are TRBV13 and TRBJ1-2; 12 bases line up with TRBD1. J gave up 3 bases and V 5 bases, and 4 bases lay outside the gene matches. CDR1 is PRHDT, CDR2 FYEKMQ, per germline (reference sequence). This CDR3 has 15 amino acids. The CDR3 spells CASSPGQGAYYGYTF. CDR3 bases: TGTGCCAGCAGCCCGGGACAGGGGGCTTACTATGGCTACACCTTC.

V is TRBV5-1 and J is TRBJ2-7, with TRBD1 matching 8 bases. V dropped 0 bases and J dropped 5; count of bases not matched to a gene: 7. Germline V lookup: CDR1 SGHRS, CDR2 YFSETQ. This CDR3 is 15 amino acids long. In nucleotides, the CDR3 is TGCGCCAGCAGCTTGGCGGGACAGGAGTCCCACGAGCAGTACTTC. It specifies CASSLAGQESHEQYF.

This sequence joins TRBV7-3 and TRBJ2-1, with TRBD1 matching 7 bases. The ends lost 4 bases at V and 6 bases at J; junction bases unmatched: 3. Per the germline V gene, CDR1 is SGHTA and CDR2 is FQGTGA. The CDR3 spans 13 residues. The CDR3 nucleotides read TGTGCCAGCAGCTCCCGACAGGGCAATGAGCAGTTCTTC. Amino acid sequence: CASSSRQGNEQFF.

The chain employs TRBV4-3 and TRBJ2-7; 9 bases line up with TRBD1. The length of the CDR3 is 16 residues. The junction had 7 bases not matched to a gene; V was cut back by 1 base and J by 3 bases. Germline loops: CDR1 LGHNA, CDR2 YSLEER. CDR3 sequence: CASSQVTGGRSYEQYF. The CDR3 DNA sequence: TGCGCCAGCAGCCAAGTCACAGGGGGCAGAAGCTACGAGCAGTACTTC.

The gene calls are TRBV19 and TRBJ2-1, with 11 bases lining up with TRBD2. V lost 3 bases and J lost 6; bases outside the gene matches: 4. The germline V gene has CDR1 LNHDA and CDR2 SQIVND (reference sequence). The CDR3 length is 15 residues. CDR3 sequence reads: CASSMVAGGPNEQFF. The CDR3 coding sequence is TGTGCCAGTAGTATGGTAGCGGGGGGGCCCAATGAGCAGTTCTTC.

V is TRBV25-1 and J is TRBJ2-3; TRBD2 matches at 12 bases. Germline loops: CDR1 MGHDK, CDR2 SYGVNS. The CDR3 spans 17 residues. V dropped 7 bases and J dropped 0; count of bases not matched to a gene: 8. In nucleotides, the CDR3 is TGTGCCAGCACTTTAGCCGGGACTAGCGGGAGCACAGATACGCAGTATTTT. Translation: CASTLAGTSGSTDTQYF.

The gene calls are TRBV19 and TRBJ1-6, with 10 bases matching TRBD1. Germline assignment: CDR1 LNHDA and CDR2 SQIVND (reference sequence). The J segment lost 8 bases and the V segment lost 6 bases, leaving 7 bases of the junction unmatched. The CDR3 is made up of 15 amino acids. The CDR3 DNA follows: TGTGCCAGTAGACCGGGACAGGGGAGTTATTCACCCCTCCACTTT. Translated, it gives CASRPGQGSYSPLHF.

Here the CDR3 reads CASSLETGRSEQYF. The CDR3 DNA reads as TGTGCCAGCAGCTTAGAGACAGGCCGGTCCGAGCAGTACTTC. The rearrangement links TRBV7-6 to TRBJ2-5; D perhaps matches TRBD1 (6 bases). The J call may be wrong; the DNA end is better matched by TRBJ2-7. The CDR3 is 14 residues long. Germline assignment: CDR1 SGHVS and CDR2 FNYEAQ.

The rearrangement joins TRBV5-4 to TRBJ1-6; possible D gene TRBD1, 6 bases. The germline V gene encodes CDR1 SGHNT and CDR2 YYREEE (reference sequence). V lost 3 bases, J lost 8 bases, and 15 bases lay in between. This CDR3 has 15 amino acids. The CDR3 sequence: CASSSGQREHSPLHF. CDR3 sequence (DNA): TGTGCCAGCAGCTCAGGACAGCGGGAACATTCACCCCTCCACTTT. Drawing the rest from reference TRBV5-4 and TRBJ1-6, the complete variable domain is ETGVTQSPTHLIKTRGQQVTLRCSSQSGHNTVSWYQQALGQGPQFIFQYYREEENGRGNFPPRFSGLQFPNYSSELNVNALELDDSALYLCASSSGQREHSPLHFGNGTRLTVT.

A single count supports this clone. This CDR3 is CASSDLYSNQPQHF. CDR3 in DNA: TGTGCCAGCAGTGATCTTTATAGCAATCAGCCCCAGCATTTT. The chain has TRBV2 and TRBJ1-5; D call uncertain. Trimming pared 3 bases from V and 0 bases from J, leaving 6 bases between. Germline values: CDR1 SNHLY, CDR2 FYNNEI. The CDR3 covers 14 residues.

This chain joins TRBV5-1 and TRBJ2-3, with 10 bases matching TRBD2. The CDR3 is made up of 18 amino acids. The germline CDR1 and CDR2 sequences are SGHRS and YFSETQ. V lost 0 bases, J lost 5 bases, and 12 bases stayed unmatched. CDR3 sequence reads: CASSLGQGTSAPGDTQYF. DNA of the CDR3: TGCGCCAGCAGCTTGGGACAGGGGACTAGCGCACCGGGAGATACGCAGTATTTT.

This clone was found a few times. The rearrangement joins TRBV7-3 to TRBJ1-3; TRBD1 matches 8 bases. Germline V gives CDR1 SGHTA, CDR2 FQGTGA. This CDR3 is 14 amino acids long. The V gene end was trimmed by 5 bases and the J gene end by 4 bases; junction bases not matched to a gene: 4. CDR3 nucleotide sequence: TGTGCCAGCAGCGCGACAGGGGCCGGAAACACCATATATTTT. It translates to CASSATGAGNTIYF.